This entry features one T cell receptor (beta chain) sequence. Its antigen is unidentified. This table comes from immunoSEQ multiplex PCR, and its TCRdb copy is limited to in-frame clones, with some not included. The table lists fewer than 10,000 clones, over 65% of them singletons. The sample comes from a study of T cell repertoires in ileal Crohn's disease. Study summary: Patients had a median roughly 8-year disease duration, and roughly 32% were active smokers. Postoperative therapy was given to about half: about 11 thiopurines, roughly 20 anti-TNF agents. General study points: Compared with CD4 T cells, sorted CD8 cells carried more expanded clones. Every patient over 26.8% clonality showed endoscopic recurrence.

The CDR3 extends over 15 amino acids. V was trimmed by 1 base and J by 1 base, leaving 10 bases between them. Germline CDR1 SEHNR, CDR2 FQNEAQ (reference sequence). The sample comprised ileal tissue. The receptor comes from an adult with Crohn's disease. The chain has TRBV7-9 and TRBJ1-1; maybe TRBD1 (5 bases). The CDR3 loop is CASSLGTGPNTEAFF. The CDR3 nucleotides are TGTGCCAGCAGCTTAGGAACAGGCCCGAACACTGAAGCTTTCTTT.